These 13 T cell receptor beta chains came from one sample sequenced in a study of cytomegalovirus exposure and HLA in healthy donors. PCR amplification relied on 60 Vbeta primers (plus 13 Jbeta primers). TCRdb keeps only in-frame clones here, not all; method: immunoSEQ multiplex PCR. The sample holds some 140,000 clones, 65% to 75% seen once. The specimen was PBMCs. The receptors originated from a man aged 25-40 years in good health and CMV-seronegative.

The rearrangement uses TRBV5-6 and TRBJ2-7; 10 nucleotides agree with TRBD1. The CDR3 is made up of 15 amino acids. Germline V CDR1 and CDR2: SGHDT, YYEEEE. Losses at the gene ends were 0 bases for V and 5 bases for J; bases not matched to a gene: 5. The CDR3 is CASSLVGQGIHEQYF. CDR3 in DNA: TGTGCCAGCAGCTTGGTGGGACAGGGGATCCACGAGCAGTACTTC.

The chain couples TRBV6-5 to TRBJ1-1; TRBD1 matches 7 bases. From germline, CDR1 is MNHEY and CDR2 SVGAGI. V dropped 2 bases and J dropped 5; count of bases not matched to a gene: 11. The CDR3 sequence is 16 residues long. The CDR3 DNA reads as TGTGCCAGCAGTTACGGGGGTCCGGGCAGGGGGACTGAAGCTTTCTTT. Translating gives CASSYGGPGRGTEAFF.

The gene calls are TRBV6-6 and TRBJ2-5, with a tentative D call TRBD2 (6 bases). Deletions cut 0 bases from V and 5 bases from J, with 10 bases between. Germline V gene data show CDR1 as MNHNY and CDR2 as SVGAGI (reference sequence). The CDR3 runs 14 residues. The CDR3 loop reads CASSYSEGSETQYF. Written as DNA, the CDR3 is TGTGCCAGCAGTTACTCGGAGGGCAGCGAGACCCAGTACTTC.

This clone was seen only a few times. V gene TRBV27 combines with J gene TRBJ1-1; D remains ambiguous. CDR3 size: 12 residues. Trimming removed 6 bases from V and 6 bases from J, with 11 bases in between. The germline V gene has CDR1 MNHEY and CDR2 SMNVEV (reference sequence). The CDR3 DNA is TGTGCCAGCAGGGCCCCTTCTTCTGAAGCTTTCTTT. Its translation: CASRAPSSEAFF.

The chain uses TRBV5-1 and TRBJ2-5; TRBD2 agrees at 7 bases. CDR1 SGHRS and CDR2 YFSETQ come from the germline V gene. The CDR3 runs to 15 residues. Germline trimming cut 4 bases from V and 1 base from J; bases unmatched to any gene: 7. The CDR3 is CASSPLGGGQETQYF. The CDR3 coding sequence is TGCGCCAGCAGCCCACTGGGGGGGGGCCAAGAGACCCAGTACTTC.

DNA for the CDR3: TGTGCCAGCAGCAAAGTCGAAAGGGAGGGCTGCACTGAAGCTTTCTTT. Amino acids: CASSKVEREGCTEAFF. The gene calls are TRBV21-1 and TRBJ1-1. TRBV21-1 is a listed pseudogene. The CDR3 contains 16 residues.

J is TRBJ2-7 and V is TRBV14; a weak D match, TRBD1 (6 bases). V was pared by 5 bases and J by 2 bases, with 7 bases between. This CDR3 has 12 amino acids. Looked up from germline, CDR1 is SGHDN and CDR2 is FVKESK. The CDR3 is CASSEGAYEQYF. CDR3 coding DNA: TGTGCCAGCAGCGAGGGGGCCTACGAGCAGTACTTC.

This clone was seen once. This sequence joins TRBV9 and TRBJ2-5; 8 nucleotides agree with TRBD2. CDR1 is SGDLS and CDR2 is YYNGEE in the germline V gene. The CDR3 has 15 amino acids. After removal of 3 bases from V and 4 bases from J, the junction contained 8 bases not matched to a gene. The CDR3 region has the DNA TGTGCCAGCAGCGCTACCGGGACTAGAAGAGAGACCCAGTACTTC. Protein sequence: CASSATGTRRETQYF.

CDR3 amino acids: CASSQDWAGGRGTQYF. In DNA form, the CDR3 reads TGTGCCAGCAGCCAAGATTGGGCGGGGGGCCGGGGGACCCAGTACTTC. The chain uses TRBV4-2 and TRBJ2-5; 8 nucleotides agree with TRBD2. With V trimmed by 0 bases and J by 7 bases, 10 bases remained unmatched. The CDR3 length is 16 residues. The germline V gene encodes CDR1 LGHNA and CDR2 YNFKEQ.

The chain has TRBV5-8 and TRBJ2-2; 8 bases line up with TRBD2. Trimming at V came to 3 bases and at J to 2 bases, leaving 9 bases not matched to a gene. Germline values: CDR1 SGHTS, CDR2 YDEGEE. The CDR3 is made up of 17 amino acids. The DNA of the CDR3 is TGTGCCAGCAGCTCACAGGCGGGGGGTGATAACACCGGGGAGCTGTTTTTT. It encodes CASSSQAGGDNTGELFF. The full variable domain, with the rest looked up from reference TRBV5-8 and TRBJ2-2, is EAGVTQSPTHLIKTRGQQATLRCSPISGHTSVYWYQQALGLGLQFLLWYDEGEERNRGNFPPRFSGRQFPNYSSELNVNALELEDSALYLCASSSQAGGDNTGELFFGEGSRLTVL.

CDR3 amino acids: CASSFNPGWYGYTF. The DNA of the CDR3 is TGTGCCAGCAGTTTTAACCCAGGGTGGTATGGCTACACCTTC. The V and J genes are TRBV28 and TRBJ1-2; TRBD1 might be the D (5 bases). Germline assignment: CDR1 MDHEN and CDR2 SYDVKM. CDR3 length equals 14 residues. Trimming cost V 3 bases and J 5 bases, with 13 bases left between them.

CDR3 nucleotide sequence: TGTGCCAGCAGTTCTCAGGGGGCGACCTATGGCTACACCTTC. This sequence encodes CASSSQGATYGYTF. J is TRBJ1-2 and V is TRBV28; TRBD1 matches at 8 bases. CDR1 and CDR2 (germline): MDHEN, SYDVKM. V was clipped by 4 bases and J by 4 bases; unmatched bases: 5. This CDR3 is built from 14 residues.

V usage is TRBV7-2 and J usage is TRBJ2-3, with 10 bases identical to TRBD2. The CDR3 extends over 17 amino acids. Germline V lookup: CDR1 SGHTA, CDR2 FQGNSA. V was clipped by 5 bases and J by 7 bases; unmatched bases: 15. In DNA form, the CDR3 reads TGTGCCAGCAGCGAGGATTTAGCGGGGGGCGGAAGGAATACGCAGTATTTT. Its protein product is CASSEDLAGGGRNTQYF. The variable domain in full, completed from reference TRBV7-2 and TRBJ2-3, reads GAGVSQSPSNKVTEKGKDVELRCDPISGHTALYWYRQSLGQGLEFLIYFQGNSAPDKSGLPSDRFSAERTGGSVSTLTIQRTQQEDSAVYLCASSEDLAGGGRNTQYFGPGTRLTVL.